Given below is one TCR beta chain in context. This sample is drawn from a study of T cells after somatic rescue of genetic block. V was cut by 2 bases and J by 10 bases, with 9 bases left in between. The CDR3 contains 12 residues. Germline CDR1 and CDR2: PRHDT and FYEKMQ (reference sequence). The method was immunoSEQ multiplex PCR; TCRdb's version includes in-frame clones alone and lacks a portion of them. The sample has about 67,000 clones; about 92% are singletons. Sequenced input: peripheral blood mononuclear cells (PBMCs). This clonotype originated in a middle-aged man. The rearrangement uses TRBV13 and TRBJ2-1; D possibly corresponds to TRBD1 (5 bases). This chain's CDR3 is CASSLRTLEQFF. The CDR3 DNA is TGTGCCAGCAGCTTACGGACACTAGAGCAGTTCTTC.